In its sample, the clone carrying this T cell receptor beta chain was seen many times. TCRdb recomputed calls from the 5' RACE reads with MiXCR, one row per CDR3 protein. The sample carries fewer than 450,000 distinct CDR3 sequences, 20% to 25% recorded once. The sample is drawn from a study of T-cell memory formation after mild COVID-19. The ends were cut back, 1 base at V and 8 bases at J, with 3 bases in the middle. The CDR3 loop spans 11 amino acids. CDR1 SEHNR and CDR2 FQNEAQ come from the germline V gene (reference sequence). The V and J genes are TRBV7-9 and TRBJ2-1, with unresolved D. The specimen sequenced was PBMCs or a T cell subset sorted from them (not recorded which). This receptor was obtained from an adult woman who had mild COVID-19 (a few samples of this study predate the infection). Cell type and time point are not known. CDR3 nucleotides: TGTGCCAGCAGCTTAGTGGATGAGCAGTTCTTC. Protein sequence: CASSLVDEQFF.